These T cell receptor beta chains were read from a single sample in a study of T cell responses to AZD1222 COVID-19 vaccine. The repertoire was sequenced with immunoSEQ multiplex PCR; TCRdb's copy has only in-frame clones and lacks some. The sample lists about 200,000 clones, 91% occurring once. The material was peripheral blood, obtained 28 days after the second AZD1222 dose. The receptors stem from an adult who received the AZD1222 COVID-19 vaccine. The CDR3 runs from the conserved cysteine through the conserved F or W. Size is stated for part of the rows, as once, few or many counts, or as a class when the clone is expanded.

cdr3_aa: CASSVGLAGGEEQYF
clone_size: .
v_call: TRBV9
j_call: TRBJ2-7

cdr3_aa: CASNKFSDEQFF
clone_size: .
v_call: TRBV5-1
j_call: TRBJ2-1

cdr3_aa: CASSYSASGRYEQYF
clone_size: .
v_call: TRBV6-2/TRBV6-3
j_call: TRBJ2-7

cdr3_aa: CATSGDRGSGANVLTF
clone_size: .
v_call: TRBV15
j_call: TRBJ2-6

cdr3_aa: CASSLKGDQPQHF
clone_size: few
v_call: TRBV7-9
j_call: TRBJ1-5

cdr3_aa: CASSQVGSNQPQHF
clone_size: .
v_call: TRBV3-1/TRBV3-2
j_call: TRBJ1-5

cdr3_aa: CASKAGTQYGGYTF
clone_size: .
v_call: TRBV19
j_call: TRBJ1-2

cdr3_aa: CASSYDRGRGNTIYF
clone_size: once
v_call: TRBV11-2
j_call: TRBJ1-3

cdr3_aa: CASSPSGVHTEAFF
clone_size: .
v_call: TRBV7-3
j_call: TRBJ1-1

cdr3_aa: CASRGGIRETQYF
clone_size: .
v_call: TRBV6-5
j_call: TRBJ2-5

cdr3_aa: CASRVPGTENTEAFF
clone_size: once
v_call: TRBV5-4
j_call: TRBJ1-1

cdr3_aa: CASSRTGKRSNQPQHF
clone_size: .
v_call: TRBV6-2/TRBV6-3
j_call: TRBJ1-5

cdr3_aa: CASSPRDRGLTNEKLFF
clone_size: .
v_call: TRBV11-2
j_call: TRBJ1-4

cdr3_aa: CASSAPRDRGRGDSNQPQHF
clone_size: .
v_call: TRBV21-1
j_call: TRBJ1-5

cdr3_aa: CARSLVGQPYEQYF
clone_size: once
v_call: TRBV5-3
j_call: TRBJ2-7

cdr3_aa: CASSPDRTEAFF
clone_size: .
v_call: TRBV5-1
j_call: TRBJ1-1

cdr3_aa: CASSSPGETQYF
clone_size: .
v_call: TRBV11-1
j_call: TRBJ2-5

cdr3_aa: CASSPSVFATGNQPQHF
clone_size: .
v_call: TRBV19
j_call: TRBJ1-5

cdr3_aa: CASKSSLAGVGQETQYF
clone_size: .
v_call: TRBV5-1
j_call: TRBJ2-5

cdr3_aa: CASSRRGEKLFF
clone_size: once
v_call: TRBV19
j_call: TRBJ1-4

cdr3_aa: CASSRRDAEQFF
clone_size: .
v_call: TRBV6-5
j_call: TRBJ2-1

cdr3_aa: CAIRRPTGGYGYTF
clone_size: .
v_call: TRBV10-3
j_call: TRBJ1-2

cdr3_aa: CASSLSMGSGEQFF
clone_size: .
v_call: TRBV27
j_call: TRBJ2-1

cdr3_aa: CARSTGQYQPQHF
clone_size: .
v_call: TRBV5-3
j_call: TRBJ1-5

cdr3_aa: CASSSRLAGFDEQYF
clone_size: .
v_call: TRBV28
j_call: TRBJ2-7

cdr3_aa: CASSLTGTANTEAFF
clone_size: .
v_call: TRBV3-1/TRBV3-2
j_call: TRBJ1-1

cdr3_aa: CASSEVGVAARILEQYF
clone_size: few
v_call: TRBV6-1
j_call: TRBJ2-7

cdr3_aa: CASSEGAFYEQYF
clone_size: .
v_call: TRBV19
j_call: TRBJ2-7

cdr3_aa: CASTADRYGYTF
clone_size: .
v_call: TRBV5-4
j_call: TRBJ1-2

cdr3_aa: CASSLAVAARNTEAFF
clone_size: .
v_call: TRBV13
j_call: TRBJ1-1

cdr3_aa: CASSKGQTDLNGYTF
clone_size: .
v_call: TRBV21-1
j_call: TRBJ1-2

cdr3_aa: CASSQDRVDTGGGYAEQYF
clone_size: .
v_call: TRBV4-1
j_call: TRBJ2-7

cdr3_aa: CASSPSDRVAYEQYF
clone_size: once
v_call: TRBV7-2
j_call: TRBJ2-7

cdr3_aa: CASSASTNEKLFF
clone_size: .
v_call: TRBV7-8
j_call: TRBJ1-4

cdr3_aa: CASSPRQGMNTEAFF
clone_size: .
v_call: TRBV11-2
j_call: TRBJ1-1

cdr3_aa: CASSVFPGTGGREQYF
clone_size: .
v_call: TRBV9
j_call: TRBJ2-7

cdr3_aa: CATSDGTGGRAEAFF
clone_size: .
v_call: TRBV24-1
j_call: TRBJ1-1

cdr3_aa: CASSGGQGTNEAFF
clone_size: .
v_call: TRBV5-5
j_call: TRBJ1-1

cdr3_aa: CASSDRGPLYGYTF
clone_size: .
v_call: TRBV6-6
j_call: TRBJ1-2

cdr3_aa: CAARLFDNSPLHF
clone_size: .
v_call: TRBV28
j_call: TRBJ1-6

cdr3_aa: CASSQGTSGWPRETQYF
clone_size: .
v_call: TRBV3-1/TRBV3-2
j_call: TRBJ2-5

cdr3_aa: CAWERSGTVYGYTF
clone_size: .
v_call: TRBV30
j_call: TRBJ1-2

cdr3_aa: CASSLLGSREDEKLFF
clone_size: .
v_call: TRBV7-9
j_call: TRBJ1-4

cdr3_aa: CASSQDQGLAWPPNNEQFF
clone_size: .
v_call: TRBV4-1
j_call: TRBJ2-1

cdr3_aa: CASSLSSGIRTDTQYF
clone_size: .
v_call: TRBV7-6
j_call: TRBJ2-3

cdr3_aa: CASSLENLGQNSPLHF
clone_size: .
v_call: TRBV5-6
j_call: TRBJ1-6

cdr3_aa: CATSRDREEANYGYTF
clone_size: .
v_call: TRBV15
j_call: TRBJ1-2

cdr3_aa: CASSPGQGGNEQFF
clone_size: .
v_call: TRBV6-5
j_call: TRBJ2-1

cdr3_aa: CATLGTSGYNEQFF
clone_size: few
v_call: TRBV15
j_call: TRBJ2-1

cdr3_aa: CASSQLAVGGDTQYF
clone_size: .
v_call: TRBV4-2
j_call: TRBJ2-3

cdr3_aa: CASSPSVLGNQPQHF
clone_size: .
v_call: TRBV27
j_call: TRBJ1-5

cdr3_aa: CATSRGRAGGRYGYTF
clone_size: once
v_call: TRBV15
j_call: TRBJ1-2

cdr3_aa: CAWMRDFKVQETQYF
clone_size: .
v_call: TRBV30
j_call: TRBJ2-5

cdr3_aa: CASSLPRLGQDRRETQYF
clone_size: .
v_call: TRBV28
j_call: TRBJ2-5

cdr3_aa: CASRGGRNQPQHF
clone_size: .
v_call: TRBV6-5
j_call: TRBJ1-5

cdr3_aa: CASRRSTGGRETYEQYF
clone_size: few
v_call: TRBV19
j_call: TRBJ2-7

cdr3_aa: CASSAHRGGGRSYEQYF
clone_size: .
v_call: TRBV11-2
j_call: TRBJ2-7

cdr3_aa: CASSTAGTGAYNEQFF
clone_size: .
v_call: TRBV7-3
j_call: TRBJ2-1

cdr3_aa: CASNRPTSSPLHF
clone_size: .
v_call: TRBV28
j_call: TRBJ1-6